What follows is one T cell receptor beta chain and its context. These data come from a study of PD-L1 blockade in urothelial cancer. Time point: pretreatment peripheral blood. For each patient, 1 to 8 samples were obtained, pretreatment and on-treatment. TCRdb's table, derived via immunoSEQ multiplex PCR, lists solely in-frame clones and lacks some. This sample carries 50,000 or so clones, roughly 82% of them seen once, and the ten largest clones take 1% to 1.5%. This clonotype was obtained from a man aged 50 or older with urothelial cancer. This sample comprised PBMCs, obtained around atezolizumab (anti-PD-L1) treatment.

CDR3 in amino acids: CASRFIQGRGTEAFF. In DNA form, the CDR3 reads TGTGCCAGCAGATTCATTCAGGGTCGAGGCACTGAAGCTTTCTTT. The rearrangement links TRBV2 to TRBJ1-1, with a tentative D call TRBD1 (5 bases). In germline, CDR1 is SNHLY, CDR2 FYNNEI. The CDR3 consists of 15 residues. V lost 6 bases, J lost 4 bases, and 18 bases lay in between.